Listed below are T cell receptor beta chains from one sample, sequenced in a study of OX40 agonist ivuxolimab in advanced cancers. TCRdb keeps only in-frame clones here, not all; method: immunoSEQ multiplex PCR. The sample records tens of thousands of clones, nearly 85% being singletons. The source material was CD4+ or CD8+ T cells sorted from blood, sampled in a trial of the OX40 agonist ivuxolimab. These TCRs come from an adult with an advanced solid tumor such as melanoma, head and neck, liver or kidney cancer. Both conserved end residues are part of each CDR3.

V	J	CDR3
TRBV7-9	TRBJ1-1	CASSHLGGAGTEAFF
TRBV9	TRBJ2-1	CASSRAGASNEQFF
TRBV6-5	TRBJ1-1	CASSRPGGDTEAFF
TRBV25-1	TRBJ2-1	CASSGGSWGEQFF
TRBV7-6	TRBJ2-2	CASSLKVLTGELFF
TRBV10-1	TRBJ1-3	CASSAGGGNTIYF
TRBV28	TRBJ1-1	CASREGGLNTEAFF
TRBV19	TRBJ2-1	CASKRTGGNEQFF
TRBV28	TRBJ2-3	CASSPPGLINTQYF
TRBV27	TRBJ1-1	CASSSLSPKEVGLNTEAFF
TRBV11-2	TRBJ2-1	CASSLVRAGYPYNEQFF
TRBV6-5	TRBJ1-4	CATRNGIFNEKLFF
TRBV5-1	TRBJ2-6	CASRTESSGANVLTF
TRBV29-1	TRBJ2-3	CSVRLTDTQYF
TRBV7-2	TRBJ2-3	CASREGSTDTQYF
TRBV6-1	TRBJ2-4	CASSDWGREDKNIQYF
TRBV7-2	TRBJ1-6	CASSLAPGQGSPLHF
TRBV15	TRBJ2-5	CATSKGRGDNQETQYF
TRBV21-1	TRBJ1-3	CASSKGVRGLGNTIYF
TRBV5-6	TRBJ1-2	CASSLEQGRYGYTF